The T cell receptor (beta chain) under discussion was sequenced for a study of OX40 agonist ivuxolimab in advanced cancers. The CDR3 runs to 16 residues. Germline V gene lookup returns CDR1 SGHNT and CDR2 YYREEE (reference sequence). The ends lost 6 bases at V and 4 bases at J; junction bases unmatched: 13. This clone showed up just a few times. Measured with immunoSEQ multiplex PCR; TCRdb has only the in-frame clones, and not every one. The sample lists approximately 35,000 clones, roughly 81% seen once, with 22% in the top ten. This TCR was sampled from an adult with an advanced solid tumor such as melanoma, head and neck, liver or kidney cancer. The input for sequencing was CD4+ or CD8+ T cells sorted from blood, taken in a trial of the OX40 agonist ivuxolimab. This chain connects TRBV5-4 to TRBJ2-1; 7 bases align to TRBD1. CDR3 coding DNA: TGTGCCAGCAATAAACAGAAGGGGGCTAAATACAATGAGCAGTTCTTC. This gives the protein CASNKQKGAKYNEQFF.